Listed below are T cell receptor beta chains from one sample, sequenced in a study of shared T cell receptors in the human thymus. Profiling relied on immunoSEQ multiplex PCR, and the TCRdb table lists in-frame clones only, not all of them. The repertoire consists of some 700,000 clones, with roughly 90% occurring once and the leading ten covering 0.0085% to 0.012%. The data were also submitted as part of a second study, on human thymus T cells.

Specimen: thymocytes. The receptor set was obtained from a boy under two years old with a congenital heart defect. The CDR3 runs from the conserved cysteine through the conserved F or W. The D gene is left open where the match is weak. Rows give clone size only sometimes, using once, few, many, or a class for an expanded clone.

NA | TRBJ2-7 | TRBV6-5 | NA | CASSYQVPPLEQYF | TGTGCCAGCAGTTACCAGGTCCCCCCGTTGGAGCAGTACTTC
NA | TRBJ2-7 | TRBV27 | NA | CASSLSLAPLPYEQYF | TGTGCCAGCAGTTTATCATTAGCGCCTCTCCCCTACGAGCAGTACTTC
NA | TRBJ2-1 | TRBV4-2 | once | CASSQVVLAVDNEQFF | TGTGCCAGCAGCCAAGTGGTACTAGCAGTCGACAATGAGCAGTTCTTC
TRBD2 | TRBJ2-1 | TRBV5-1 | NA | CASSGGLAGRLYNEQFF | TGCGCCAGCAGCGGGGGACTAGCGGGCCGCCTCTACAATGAGCAGTTCTTC
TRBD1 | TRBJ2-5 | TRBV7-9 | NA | CASSSGQGTLERNQETQYF | TGTGCCAGCAGCTCGGGACAGGGGACCCTCGAGCGGAACCAAGAGACCCAGTACTTC
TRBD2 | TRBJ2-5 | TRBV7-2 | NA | CASSPPCGRAGETQYF | TGTGCCAGCAGCCCCCCTTGCGGGAGGGCCGGGGAGACCCAGTACTTC
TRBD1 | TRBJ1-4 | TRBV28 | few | CASSSVLTGGSYEKLFF | TGTGCCAGCAGTTCCGTCCTTACAGGGGGCTCTTATGAAAAACTGTTTTTT
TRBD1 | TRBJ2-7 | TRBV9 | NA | CASSEGAGIYEQYF | TGTGCCAGCAGCGAGGGGGCAGGGATCTACGAGCAGTACTTC
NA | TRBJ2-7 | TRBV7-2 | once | CASSLEAATYEQYF | TGTGCCAGCAGCTTAGAAGCGGCAACCTACGAGCAGTACTTC
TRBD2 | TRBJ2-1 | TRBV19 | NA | CASSMLRTSGRALGVEQFF | TGTGCCAGTAGTATGTTAAGAACTAGCGGGAGGGCTCTGGGAGTTGAGCAGTTCTTC
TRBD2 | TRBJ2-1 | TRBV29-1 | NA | CSDWTSGNPPIYNEQFF | TGCAGCGACTGGACTAGCGGGAACCCCCCGATCTACAATGAGCAGTTCTTC
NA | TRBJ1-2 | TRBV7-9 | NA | CASSLGAGSGDYGYTF | TGTGCCAGCAGCTTAGGGGCGGGATCTGGTGACTATGGCTACACCTTC
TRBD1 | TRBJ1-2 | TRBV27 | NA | CASSSRDRGYGYTF | TGTGCCAGCAGTTCCCGGGACAGGGGGTACGGCTACACCTTC